Shown below are 16 T cell receptor beta chains from a single sample sequenced in a study of regulatory T cells in long-lasting Graves disease. Time point here: persistent/refractory GD, antithyroid drugs over 5 years with positive TRAb. PBMC RNA served as the TCR library source. Arm-PCR of CDR3 regions and iRepertoire HTBI primers were used to build TCR beta libraries. TCRdb reprocessed the multiplex PCR reads via MiXCR and lists one record per CDR3 protein. Seen here are more than 650,000 distinct CDR3 sequences, approximately 31% observed once, and the top ten hold around 40%. The starting material was peripheral blood mononuclear cells (PBMCs), obtained when the disease was refractory, from a patient treated with antithyroid drugs. These receptors were obtained from a female donor with Graves disease.

The rearrangement links TRBV6-1 to TRBJ2-7, with D perhaps matching TRBD1 (6 bases). V shed 0 bases and J shed 3 bases, with 18 bases lying between them. CDR1 and CDR2 from the germline V gene are MNHNS and SASEGT. The CDR3 consists of 17 residues. The CDR3 nucleotides are TGTGCCAGCAGTGAAGCGATTTTCCTGGACAGCCTCTACGAGCAGTACTTC. Protein sequence: CASSEAIFLDSLYEQYF.

The chain has TRBV7-2 and TRBJ1-2; 7 bases line up with TRBD1. The V gene end was trimmed by 3 bases and the J gene end by 8 bases; junction bases not matched to a gene: 6. This CDR3 comprises 13 residues. Looked up from germline, CDR1 is SGHTA and CDR2 is FQGNSA. This chain's CDR3 is CASSLIRGQGYTF. CDR3 sequence (DNA): TGTGCCAGCAGCTTGATTAGGGGGCAGGGCTACACCTTC.

The gene calls are TRBV5-6 and TRBJ1-5; TRBD1 is a possible D gene (5 bases). Per the germline V gene, CDR1 is SGHDT and CDR2 is YYEEEE. The CDR3 has 17 amino acids. V lost 0 bases and J 0 bases, leaving 13 bases between the germline ends. CDR3 region: CASSLAGPTYSNQPQHF. The CDR3 DNA follows: TGTGCCAGCAGCTTGGCGGGACCGACATATAGCAATCAGCCCCAGCATTTT.

This clonotype has a count of ten or more. This sequence joins TRBV12-3 or TRBV12-4 and TRBJ1-1; D is unclear. V was pared by 6 bases and J by 2 bases, with 10 bases between. The CDR3 is 13 amino acids. The CDR3 nucleotides read TGTGCCAGCAGCGCTCAAAGAAACACTGAAGCTTTCTTT. This encodes CASSAQRNTEAFF.

The genes are TRBV7-2 and TRBJ1-5; 8 nucleotides agree with TRBD1. The V gene end was trimmed by 2 bases and the J gene end by 5 bases; junction bases not matched to a gene: 5. CDR1 and CDR2 (germline): SGHTA, FQGNSA. This CDR3 comprises 15 residues. CDR3 loop: CASSLFTGGYQPQHF. The CDR3 region has the DNA TGTGCCAGCAGCTTATTTACAGGGGGGTATCAGCCCCAGCATTTT.

There are many counts of this clonotype. The chain uses TRBV2 and TRBJ1-5; the D gene is possibly TRBD1 (5 bases). Germline values: CDR1 SNHLY, CDR2 FYNNEI. V lost 6 bases and J 3 bases, leaving 15 bases between the germline ends. The CDR3 extends over 15 amino acids. In DNA, the CDR3 is TGTGCCAGCAGAGGTCGGGGGTGGGTCAATCAGCCCCAGCATTTT. Its protein is CASRGRGWVNQPQHF.

V gene TRBV11-2 combines with J gene TRBJ2-1, with D uncertain. CDR1 SGHAT and CDR2 FQNNGV come from the germline V gene. V dropped 2 bases and J dropped 4 bases, with 9 bases sitting between them. The CDR3 totals 14 residues. CDR3 nucleotides: TGTGCCAGCAGCTTAAAACTCGAGTACAATGAGCAGTTCTTC. Encoded protein: CASSLKLEYNEQFF.

CDR3 in DNA: TGTGCCTGGAGCCTAGCGGGAGGGCCCAATGAGCAGTTCTTC. Translated, it gives CAWSLAGGPNEQFF. The chain employs TRBV30 and TRBJ2-5; 12 nucleotides line up with TRBD2. The J call is in doubt because the DNA end fits TRBJ2-1 better. Germline CDR1 reads GTSNPN; CDR2 reads SVGIG (reference sequence). This CDR3 contains 14 residues.

The chain carries TRBV6-2 or TRBV6-3 and TRBJ1-6; TRBD1 aligns across 7 bases. CDR3 length: 14 amino acids. In germline, CDR1 is MNHEY, CDR2 SVGEGT. After removal of 5 bases from V and 10 bases from J, the junction contained 8 bases not matched to a gene. CDR3 DNA sequence: TGTGCCAGCAGTGCTCAGACAGGGAGCTCACCCCTCCACTTT. Translated: CASSAQTGSSPLHF.

The chain combines TRBV6-1 with TRBJ2-7; 7 positions match TRBD2. V was clipped by 10 bases and J by 2 bases; unmatched bases: 8. The CDR3 is 13 amino acids. CDR1 and CDR2 from the germline V gene are MNHNS and SASEGT. CDR3 coding DNA: TGTGCCACGCAGCGGGACCCCACCTACGAGCAGTACTTC. Translation: CATQRDPTYEQYF.

As regards this clonotype: A clone one base away is much larger, so this may be a read error. The chain links TRBV28 to TRBJ1-2, with TRBD1 identical over 8 bases. Unmatched junction bases numbered 11, after V lost 10 bases and J lost 4 bases. The length of the CDR3 is 14 residues. Germline V lookup: CDR1 MDHEN, CDR2 SYDVKM. CDR3 in amino acids: CAIPGQGMSYGYTF. The CDR3 DNA reads TGTGCCATCCCAGGACAGGGAATGAGCTATGGCTACACCTTC.

This clonotype has more than one count but fewer than ten. The chain is built from TRBV28 and TRBJ1-1; D uncertain. The CDR3 consists of 14 residues. Germline values: CDR1 MDHEN, CDR2 SYDVKM. Trimming cost V 2 bases and J 4 bases, with 11 bases left between them. The CDR3 reads CASSLAGWGTEAFF. The CDR3 DNA sequence: TGTGCCAGCAGTTTAGCTGGGTGGGGCACTGAAGCTTTCTTT.

This clonotype showed up just a few times. This chain uses TRBV20-1 with TRBJ2-3; TRBD2 matches at 14 bases. This CDR3 has 14 residues. In germline, CDR1 is DFQATT, CDR2 SNEGSKA (reference sequence). The V segment lost 7 bases and the J segment 6 bases; nucleotides outside the gene matches: 6. As DNA, the CDR3 is TGCAGTGGACTAGCGGGAGGGTACGGGGATACGCAGTATTTT. As protein: CSGLAGGYGDTQYF.

This clonotype has just a few counts. This sequence joins TRBV27 and TRBJ1-2; D remains ambiguous. CDR1 is MNHEY, CDR2 SMNVEV, per germline (reference sequence). The V and J ends lost 3 bases and 1 base respectively, with 12 bases between them. The CDR3 consists of 15 residues. CDR3 region: CASSFLSRHNYGYTF. The CDR3 DNA follows: TGTGCCAGCAGTTTTTTATCACGCCATAACTATGGCTACACCTTC.

The gene calls are TRBV18 and TRBJ2-5; D is ambiguous. In germline, CDR1 is KGHSH, CDR2 LQKENI. The CDR3 has 12 amino acids. V was pared by 5 bases and J by 0 bases, with 4 bases between. The chain's CDR3 is CASSTNQETQYF. The CDR3 DNA follows: TGTGCCAGCTCAACTAACCAAGAGACCCAGTACTTC.

The chain combines TRBV28 with TRBJ1-4, with 9 positions matching TRBD1. This CDR3 has 16 amino acids. The trim removed 6 bases at V and 8 bases at J, leaving 13 bases unmatched. Germline CDR1 is MDHEN and CDR2 is SYDVKM. As DNA, the CDR3 is TGTGCCAGCAGACTCCGGGACAGGGTAGAAAGAGAAAAACTGTTTTTT. Residues: CASRLRDRVEREKLFF.